The 24 T cell receptor beta chains below come from one sample, sequenced in a study of cytotoxic CD8 clonotypes in ibrutinib-treated CLL. Only in-frame clones appear in the TCRdb table, and some are missing; sequencing was by immunoSEQ multiplex PCR. The table includes over 140,000 clones, around 84% detected once. The sequences come from PBMCs, collected after 36 months of ibrutinib treatment. These receptors came from a human donor with chronic lymphocytic leukemia.

V and J are TRBV6-4 and TRBJ2-3, with 8 bases aligning to TRBD2. Germline V gives CDR1 MRHNA, CDR2 SNTAGT. V lost 2 bases and J lost 3; bases outside the gene matches: 4. The CDR3 runs 15 residues. DNA of the CDR3: TGTGCCAGCAGTGACACGCGGGGGGATACAGATACGCAGTATTTT. Translated: CASSDTRGDTDTQYF.

The V gene is TRBV4-1, the J gene TRBJ1-1; 8 bases line up with TRBD1. V shed 2 bases, J shed 4 bases, and the junction held 6 bases outside the gene matches. The CDR3 has 15 amino acids. The germline CDR1 and CDR2 sequences are MGHRA and YSYEKL. The CDR3 sequence: CASSQRTGTCTEAFF. The CDR3 bases are TGCGCCAGCAGCCAACGGACAGGGACTTGCACTGAAGCTTTCTTT.

This clone was found once. The chain couples TRBV30 to TRBJ2-1; the D is unclear. Germline CDR1 and CDR2: GTSNPN and SVGIG (reference sequence). V lost 5 bases and J lost 5, with 13 bases in between. The CDR3 has 13 amino acids. CDR3 sequence: CAWSGRQHNEQFF. The CDR3 DNA reads TGTGCCTGGTCAGGTAGGCAGCACAATGAGCAGTTCTTC.

This clone has just one count. The chain has TRBV7-9 and TRBJ2-1; D might be TRBD1 (6 bases). V shed 4 bases and J shed 8 bases, with 6 bases lying between them. Germline V gene lookup returns CDR1 SEHNR and CDR2 FQNEAQ (reference sequence). The CDR3 is made up of 11 amino acids. CDR3 DNA: TGTGCCAGCAGCTGGGGGCATGAGCAGTTCTTC. Its translation is CASSWGHEQFF.

V gene TRBV29-1 combines with J gene TRBJ1-1, with D maybe TRBD1 (6 bases). The CDR3 loop spans 13 amino acids. Germline CDR1 reads SQVTM; CDR2 reads ANQGSEA. The ends were cut back, 3 bases at V and 4 bases at J, with 12 bases in the middle. The CDR3 sequence is CSVEESRGTEAFF. CDR3 in DNA: TGCAGCGTTGAGGAGAGCAGGGGCACTGAAGCTTTCTTT.

The CDR3 sequence: CASSQGPVFYEQYF. The CDR3 DNA reads as TGTGCCAGCAGCCAAGGACCGGTATTTTACGAGCAGTACTTC. V and J are TRBV11-2 and TRBJ2-7; D unclear. Germline V CDR1 and CDR2: SGHAT, FQNNGV. Deletions cut 5 bases from V and 4 bases from J, with 15 bases between. The CDR3 consists of 14 residues.

The chain recombines TRBV6-5 with TRBJ1-3, with D uncertain. CDR3 length equals 13 residues. Deletions cut 4 bases from V and 2 bases from J, with 6 bases between. Germline V lookup: CDR1 MNHEY, CDR2 SVGAGI. The CDR3 DNA sequence: TGTGCCAGCAGTTCAGACACTGGAAACACCATATATTTT. As protein: CASSSDTGNTIYF.

The genes are TRBV10-3 and TRBJ1-6, with 7 nucleotides matching TRBD1. Germline CDR1 is ENHRY and CDR2 is SYGVKD. The CDR3 covers 15 residues. With 3 bases clipped from V and 9 bases from J, the junction kept 8 bases outside the gene matches. The CDR3 region has the DNA TGTGCCATCAGTGAAGGTAACAGGGGAGTTTCACCCCTCCACTTT. It encodes CAISEGNRGVSPLHF.

V is TRBV5-6 and J is TRBJ1-6; TRBD1 matches 10 bases. Per germline, CDR1 SGHDT and CDR2 YYEEEE. The CDR3 length is 17 residues. V lost 4 bases to trimming and J lost 4 bases; unmatched junction nucleotides: 8. The CDR3 region is CASSAGQGPPYNSPLHF. DNA for the CDR3: TGTGCCAGCAGCGCGGGACAGGGGCCCCCGTATAATTCACCCCTCCACTTT.

The chain has TRBV19 and TRBJ1-2, with 7 bases matching TRBD1. Trimming at V came to 10 bases and at J to 4 bases, leaving 9 bases not matched to a gene. This CDR3 region has 13 residues. CDR1 LNHDA and CDR2 SQIVND come from the germline V gene (reference sequence). CDR3 coding DNA: TGTGCCACCACTGGACAGGACACCTATGGCTACACCTTC. As protein: CATTGQDTYGYTF.

This clone was found a few times. This chain links TRBV13 with TRBJ1-2; D possibly corresponds to TRBD1 (5 bases). The germline V and J ends were trimmed by 4 bases and 7 bases, with 16 bases remaining between them. The germline CDR1 and CDR2 sequences are PRHDT and FYEKMQ (reference sequence). The CDR3 totals 14 residues. The CDR3 region has the DNA TGTGCCAGCAGCTCCGTTGGGGGGATGGGTGGCTACACCTTC. Translating it yields CASSSVGGMGGYTF.

The rearrangement joins TRBV28 to TRBJ1-1; 7 bases map to TRBD1. The CDR3 loop spans 12 amino acids. CDR1 MDHEN and CDR2 SYDVKM come from the germline V gene. V dropped 6 bases and J dropped 10; count of bases not matched to a gene: 8. CDR3 region: CASRNYRGSAFF. In DNA, the CDR3 is TGTGCCAGCAGAAATTACAGGGGCTCAGCTTTCTTT.

The chain links TRBV4-1 to TRBJ2-1; 12 bases are shared with TRBD2. The germline V gene has CDR1 MGHRA and CDR2 YSYEKL. V shed 8 bases and J 4 bases; nucleotides not matched to a gene: 9. This CDR3 spans 16 amino acids. CDR3 sequence: CASSKMGTSGYNEQFF. The CDR3 DNA reads TGCGCCAGCTCGAAAATGGGGACTAGCGGGTACAATGAGCAGTTCTTC.

The chain carries TRBV10-3 and TRBJ1-2; TRBD1 might be the D (6 bases). Per the germline V gene, CDR1 is ENHRY and CDR2 is SYGVKD. Trimming cost V 4 bases and J 7 bases, with 16 bases left between them. The length of the CDR3 is 14 residues. The CDR3 DNA reads TGTGCCATCAGTGGGTCACGGCAGGGGTCTGGCTACACCTTC. It codes for CAISGSRQGSGYTF.

V and J are TRBV6-1 and TRBJ2-5, with 8 positions matching TRBD2. CDR1 MNHNS and CDR2 SASEGT come from the germline V gene. The CDR3 is made up of 16 amino acids. Trimming cost V 3 bases and J 3 bases; bases outside gene matches: 9. CDR3 protein: CASSDPPGLAEETQYF. CDR3 DNA: TGTGCCAGCAGTGACCCACCAGGACTAGCAGAAGAGACCCAGTACTTC.

This sequence joins TRBV2 and TRBJ2-7; no definite D call. Germline values: CDR1 SNHLY, CDR2 FYNNEI. Deletions cut 10 bases from V and 7 bases from J, with 14 bases between. The CDR3 extends over 11 amino acids. This CDR3 is CATRKQAEQYF. CDR3 bases: TGTGCCACACGCAAGCAGGCGGAGCAGTACTTC.

V and J are TRBV18 and TRBJ2-5; TRBD1 might be the D (5 bases). Germline values: CDR1 KGHSH, CDR2 LQKENI. The CDR3 has 13 amino acids. V was pared by 5 bases and J by 5 bases, with 12 bases between. The DNA of the CDR3 is TGTGCCAGCTCAAGGGGTCTCCGGGAGACCCAGTACTTC. This gives the protein CASSRGLRETQYF.

This chain joins TRBV10-3 and TRBJ2-3; D ambiguous. Germline-derived CDR1 and CDR2 are ENHRY and SYGVKD. This CDR3 has 12 residues. V was clipped by 2 bases and J by 5 bases, with 5 bases between them. Here the CDR3 DNA reads TGTGCCATCAGTGAGCCGGTAGATACGCAGTATTTT. The encoded protein is CAISEPVDTQYF.

The chain has TRBV16 and TRBJ2-7; 11 bases agree with TRBD1. V dropped 2 bases and J dropped 6; count of bases not matched to a gene: 0. The germline gives CDR1 KGHSY, CDR2 FQNENV. CDR3 length equals 13 residues. CDR3 in DNA: TGTGCCAGCAGCCAAGGGACAGGGGGCGAGCAGTACTTC. Amino acids: CASSQGTGGEQYF.

By its share, this clone is medium-sized (0.01 to 0.1%). V and J are TRBV6-5 and TRBJ2-1, with D possibly being TRBD2 (5 bases). Trimming cost V 6 bases and J 6 bases, with 18 bases left between them. Germline lookup yields CDR1 MNHEY and CDR2 SVGAGI. The CDR3 is 15 amino acids. The CDR3 sequence is CASSSGLEAINEQFF. The DNA for the CDR3 is TGTGCCAGCAGCTCCGGACTCGAAGCAATCAATGAGCAGTTCTTC.

This clone was picked up one time. This chain joins TRBV5-1 and TRBJ2-7; 7 nucleotides align to TRBD2. The V gene's germline CDR1 is SGHRS and CDR2 YFSETQ. Trimming took 0 bases from V and 3 from J; bases not matched to a gene: 3. The CDR3 extends over 14 amino acids. The CDR3 region is CASSLDVAGYEQYF. In DNA form, the CDR3 reads TGCGCCAGCAGCTTGGACGTAGCGGGCTACGAGCAGTACTTC.

As to this clone: This CDR3 is also generated by other DNA sequences in the sample. This chain joins TRBV5-4 and TRBJ2-3, with D uncertain. The CDR3 is 14 amino acids. Germline CDR1 SGHNT, CDR2 YYREEE (reference sequence). V shed 1 base and J shed 1 base, with 7 bases lying between them. The CDR3 nucleotides read TGTGCCAGCAGCTTGTGGGCCGGCACAGATACGCAGTATTTT. It encodes CASSLWAGTDTQYF.

CDR3 bases: TGTGCCAGCAGTCATCTCCGGTTCTCCTACGAGCAGTACTTC. The encoded protein is CASSHLRFSYEQYF. V gene TRBV28 combines with J gene TRBJ2-7; no firm D call. V was clipped by 5 bases and J by 0 bases, with 11 bases between them. The CDR3 is made up of 14 amino acids. CDR1 and CDR2 from the germline V gene are MDHEN and SYDVKM.

The CDR3 bases are TGTGCCAGCAGCGCAGAACAGGGCCTGTGGACCGGGGAGCTGTTTTTT. Its translation: CASSAEQGLWTGELFF. This rearrangement joins TRBV9 to TRBJ2-2, with D possibly matching TRBD1 (6 bases). V lost 3 bases and J lost 5, with 17 bases in between. This CDR3 is 16 amino acids long. The germline V gene has CDR1 SGDLS and CDR2 YYNGEE. Combining the CDR3 with reference TRBV9 and TRBJ2-2 gives the whole variable domain DSGVTQTPKHLITATGQRVTLRCSPRSGDLSVYWYQQSLDQGLQFLIQYYNGEERAKGNILERFSAQQFPDLHSELNLSSLELGDSALYFCASSAEQGLWTGELFFGEGSRLTVL.